These 11 T cell receptor beta chains came from one sample sequenced in a study of T cells expressing NK-cell markers. TCRdb reanalyzed the 5' RACE reads and collapses them to one entry per CDR3 protein, without DNA. Its clone listing holds about 390,000 distinct CDR3 sequences. The sample consisted of blood T cells: a sorted CD56 or NKG2C T cell subset, CD4+ or CD8+ T cells, or bulk PBMC T cells (not recorded which). The receptors here all came from a woman aged 50 to 60 in good health.

The chain links TRBV5-1 to TRBJ2-5; without DNA, the TCRdb call of TRBD2 cannot be checked. Germline V gives CDR1 SGHRS, CDR2 YFSETQ. The CDR3 is 16 amino acids. The chain's CDR3 is CASSLTGLAGQETQYF. Drawing the rest from reference TRBV5-1 and TRBJ2-5, the complete variable domain is KAGVTQTPRYLIKTRGQQVTLSCSPISGHRSVSWYQQTPGQGLQFLFEYFSETQRNKGNFPGRFSGRQFSNSRSEMNVSTLELGDSALYLCASSLTGLAGQETQYFGPGTRLLVL.

The gene calls are TRBV29-1 and TRBJ1-1; checking the TCRdb D call of TRBD1 is not possible without DNA. CDR1 and CDR2 (germline): SQVTM, ANQGSEA. This CDR3 has 14 amino acids. The CDR3 region is CSVGGAPQGTEAFF.

The rearrangement joins TRBV7-2 to TRBJ2-3. The CDR3 extends over 13 amino acids. Germline CDR1 SGHTA, CDR2 FQGNSA. The chain's CDR3 is CASSSHPTDTQYF.

V and J are TRBV12-3 or TRBV12-4 and TRBJ2-1; absent DNA, TCRdb's TRBD1 call cannot be checked. The CDR3 is 16 amino acids. The CDR3 protein is CASSRPGGSTYNEQFF.

The chain couples TRBV20-1 to TRBJ2-3. The length of the CDR3 is 14 residues. The germline V gene encodes CDR1 DFQATT and CDR2 SNEGSKA (reference sequence). The CDR3 region is CSASTVERSDTQYF.

The chain recombines TRBV5-1 with TRBJ2-1; TCRdb outputs TRBD1, but without DNA this stays unchecked. Germline-derived CDR1 and CDR2 are SGHRS and YFSETQ. The CDR3 contains 15 residues. The CDR3 is CASSLGDRVLNEQFF.

The genes are TRBV27 and TRBJ2-5; the TRBD1 assignment by TCRdb is unverifiable without DNA. The germline V gene encodes CDR1 MNHEY and CDR2 SMNVEV (reference sequence). There are 15 residues in the CDR3. The CDR3 sequence is CASSLYYRGKETQYF.

The chain combines TRBV24-1 with TRBJ2-1; TCRdb indicates TRBD1, and absent DNA this call remains unverified. The length of the CDR3 is 12 residues. Germline V gene data show CDR1 as KGHDR and CDR2 as SFDVKD. CDR3 loop: CATSEGGWEQFF.

This sequence joins TRBV7-2 and TRBJ2-7. Germline CDR1 and CDR2: SGHTA and FQGNSA. This CDR3 has 14 residues. This CDR3 reads CASSLERKTYEQYF.

The rearrangement joins TRBV5-1 to TRBJ1-4. This CDR3 is 13 amino acids long. The germline CDR1 and CDR2 sequences are SGHRS and YFSETQ. This chain's CDR3 is CASSLVTREKLFF.

This rearrangement joins TRBV6-1 to TRBJ2-7; TCRdb reports TRBD1, a call that lacks DNA to check it against. Per germline, CDR1 MNHNS and CDR2 SASEGT. This CDR3 region has 13 residues. CDR3 region: CASLVDNLYEQYF.